The present entry profiles one T cell receptor beta chain with its context. Antigen: not known. The junction departs from germline at one end; a sequencing error may be responsible. The source of the sample is a study of cytomegalovirus exposure and HLA in healthy donors. The overall study: Of all 400 or so donors who were genotyped, about 84% belonged to the Caucasian-associated ancestry cluster.

With 60 Vbeta and 13 Jbeta primers, the PCR was carried out. The repertoire was sequenced with immunoSEQ multiplex PCR; TCRdb's copy has only in-frame clones and lacks some. The table lists roughly 55,000 clones. Findings of the study overall: Presence/absence analyses assumed roughly uniform sequencing depth across donors, which may not hold.

CDR1 is KGHSH and CDR2 is LQKENI in the germline V gene. The CDR3 has 13 residues. Sample: PBMCs. The clonotype originates from a woman in her forties or fifties in good health and CMV-seropositive. The V gene is TRBV18, the J gene TRBJ1-1, with no clear D. CDR3 sequence: CASSSIRRSAESF. The CDR3 DNA sequence: TGTGCCAGCTCATCTATTAGGAGATCCGCGGAGTCCTTT.